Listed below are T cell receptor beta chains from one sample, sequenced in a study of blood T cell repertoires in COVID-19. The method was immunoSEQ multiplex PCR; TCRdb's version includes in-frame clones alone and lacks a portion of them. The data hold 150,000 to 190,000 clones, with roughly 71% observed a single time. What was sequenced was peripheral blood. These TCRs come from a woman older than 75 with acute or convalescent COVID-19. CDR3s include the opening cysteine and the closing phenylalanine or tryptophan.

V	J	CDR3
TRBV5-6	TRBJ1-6	CASTSRGSYNSPLHF
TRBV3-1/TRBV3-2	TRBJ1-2	CASSPNTGTGGRGYTF
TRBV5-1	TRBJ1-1	CASGPGTGTTLNTEAFF
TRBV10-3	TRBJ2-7	CAISDPRASLYEQYF
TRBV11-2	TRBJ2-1	CASSPRLADYNEQFF
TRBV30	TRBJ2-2	CAWDSPNTGELFF
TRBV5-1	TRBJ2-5	CASSLGSSGSSSQETQYF
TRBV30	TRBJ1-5	CAWSAGNQPQHF
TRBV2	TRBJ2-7	CASRPLGQGMSYEQYF
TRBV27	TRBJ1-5	CASSPNPGQPNQPQHF
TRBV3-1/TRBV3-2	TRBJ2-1	CASSPTLSGGAYNEQFF
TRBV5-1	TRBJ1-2	CASSAGQVNYGYTF
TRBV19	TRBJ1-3	CASKNRTISGNTIYF
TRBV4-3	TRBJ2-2	CASSQDWGRHTGELFF
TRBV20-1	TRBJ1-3	CSASQGAMTGNTIYF
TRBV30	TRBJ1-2	CAWTQQGHYGYTF
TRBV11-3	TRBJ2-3	CASSSRRESSTDTQYF
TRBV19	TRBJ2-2	CASMWAGLSANTGELFF
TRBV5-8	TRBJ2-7	CASSQGQGVGEQYF
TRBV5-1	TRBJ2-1	CASSPRTGGSNEQFF
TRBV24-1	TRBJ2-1	CATSDPGLAGDNEQFF
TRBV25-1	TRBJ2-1	CASRSLAGNNEQFF
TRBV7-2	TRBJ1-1	CASSLLQGALKSEAFF
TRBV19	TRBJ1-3	CASRNRDRVSGNTIYF
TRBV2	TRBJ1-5	CASSPYSNQPQHF
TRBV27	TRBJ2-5	CASSRRGLEKETQYF
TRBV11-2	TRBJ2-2	CASSLSASITGELFF
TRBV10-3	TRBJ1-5	CAIKSGGDSPNPQHF
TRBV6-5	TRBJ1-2	CASRGGAKNYGYTF